This TCR beta chain was recorded in a study of control samples from healthy donors and cancer patients. This clone was picked up one time. This table comes from immunoSEQ multiplex PCR, and its TCRdb copy is limited to in-frame clones, with some not included. The table lists about 120,000 clones, 93% of them singletons. The CDR3 totals 14 residues. V was shortened by 0 bases and J by 6 bases, with 11 bases between the two germline ends. CDR1 LGHDT and CDR2 YNNKEL come from the germline V gene (reference sequence). The chain carries TRBV3-1 (or the pseudogene TRBV3-2) and TRBJ1-2, with D perhaps TRBD1 (6 bases). Sequenced sample: blood. This clonotype was obtained from a man aged 30-40 years in good health. CDR3 in DNA: TGTGCCAGCAGCCAAGATTGGGAGGGGGATGGCTACACCTTC. Its protein product is CASSQDWEGDGYTF.